This is a list of T cell receptor beta chains from one sample in a study of radiotherapy plus CTLA-4 blockade in lung cancer. Some clones are missing from TCRdb's copy, which holds only in-frame ones; the method was immunoSEQ multiplex PCR. The table shows approximately 33,000 clones, with 60% to 80% occurring only once. The sample here was peripheral blood, taken from a patient treated with radiotherapy plus ipilimumab. These receptors all stem from a human donor with non-small cell lung cancer who had stable disease on radiotherapy plus ipilimumab. Both conserved end residues are part of each CDR3. Each record gives: V gene, J gene, D gene, clone size, CDR3 DNA, CDR3 protein. The D gene is left open where the match is weak. A row's size may be missing; if present it is once, few, many or a size class.

>TRBV6-1|TRBJ1-5|.|.
TGTGCCAGCAGCGGGACACCCAGCAATCAGCCCCAGCATTTT
CASSGTPSNQPQHF
>TRBV4-1|TRBJ2-2|.|.
TGCGCCAGCAGCCACGCCAGGGGAGAAACTAACACCGGGGAGCTGTTTTTT
CASSHARGETNTGELFF
>TRBV11-2|TRBJ1-1|TRBD1|few
TGTGCCAGCAGCTTAGCGTCGACAGGGGGCACTGAAGCTTTCTTT
CASSLASTGGTEAFF
>TRBV5-4|TRBJ1-2|TRBD1|few
TGTGCCAGCAGCTTACAGGGGTGGGATGGCTACACCTTC
CASSLQGWDGYTF
>TRBV11-2|TRBJ2-5|TRBD1|.
TGTGCCAGCAGCCCTATCGGGACAGAAGAGACCCAGTACTTC
CASSPIGTEETQYF
>TRBV9|TRBJ1-3|TRBD1|.
TGTGCCAGCAGCGGCCGAGGACAGGGACTCTCTGGAAACACCATATATTTT
CASSGRGQGLSGNTIYF
>TRBV29-1|TRBJ1-2|.|once
TGCAGCGTTACCGCCGGGACCCCCGACACCTTC
CSVTAGTPDTF
>TRBV19|TRBJ2-7|TRBD1|.
TGTGCCAGTACTCTCTCGGGACAGGGCTCCTACGAGCAGTACTTC
CASTLSGQGSYEQYF
>TRBV6-5|TRBJ1-2|.|.
TGTGCCAGCAGTTACTCGGCCAGACAAACTAACTATGGCTACACCTTC
CASSYSARQTNYGYTF
>TRBV18|TRBJ2-4|.|.
TGTGCCAGCTCACCACTGACTCGAGGCCTAGCCAAAAACATTCAGTACTTC
CASSPLTRGLAKNIQYF
>TRBV4-1|TRBJ2-2|TRBD2|.
TGCGCCAGCAGCCACCAAAGGACGAGGACTAGCGGGGGGACTTCGAGCACCGGGGAGCTGTTTTTT
CASSHQRTRTSGGTSSTGELFF
>TRBV19|TRBJ1-1|.|.
TGTGCCAGTAGTGCACTATCAAACACTGAAGCTTTCTTT
CASSALSNTEAFF
>TRBV19|TRBJ2-6|.|.
TGTGCCAGTAGTATATATCCCGGGGACTCTGGGGCCAACGTCCTGACTTTC
CASSIYPGDSGANVLTF
>TRBV7-9|TRBJ1-2|.|once
TGTGCCAGCAGCTTAAGAGAGACTTACACCTATGGCTACACCTTC
CASSLRETYTYGYTF
>TRBV6-6|TRBJ1-6|TRBD1|few
TGTGCCAGCACCACAAATAGGGACAGGGCTGGCTCACCCCTCCACTTT
CASTTNRDRAGSPLHF
>TRBV27|TRBJ1-5|.|once
TGTGCCAGCAGTTTAGAATCGGTGGGACAGCCCCAGCATTTT
CASSLESVGQPQHF
>TRBV20-1|TRBJ1-2|.|.
TGCAGTGCTAGACCGGGGGATGGCTACACCTTC
CSARPGDGYTF
>TRBV5-1|TRBJ2-3|.|.
TGCGCCAGCAGCGTTGGCCGTGGCGAGACAGATACGCAGTATTTT
CASSVGRGETDTQYF
>TRBV27|TRBJ1-2|.|.
TGTGCCAGCAGTTTGGGGCAGGGTCCCTATGGCTACACCTTC
CASSLGQGPYGYTF
>TRBV27|TRBJ1-1|.|.
TGTGCCAGCAGTACTGGACAGTACACTGAAGCTTTCTTT
CASSTGQYTEAFF
>TRBV28|TRBJ1-3|.|.
TGTGCCAGCAGTTTCGACTCTGGAAACACCATATATTTT
CASSFDSGNTIYF
>TRBV2|TRBJ2-5|.|once
TGTGCCAGCGGACGAGGACAGCTCCAAGAGACCCAGTACTTC
CASGRGQLQETQYF
>TRBV30|TRBJ1-1|.|few
TGTGCCTGGAGTAGGTCCCCCGACACTGAAGCTTTCTTT
CAWSRSPDTEAFF
>TRBV5-6|TRBJ1-5|TRBD1|.
TGTGCCAGCAGCTCCGGACAGGACAATCAGCCCCAGCATTTT
CASSSGQDNQPQHF
>TRBV5-1|TRBJ2-5|.|.
TGCGCCAGCAGCTACCAGGACAGAAAAGAGACCCAGTACTTC
CASSYQDRKETQYF
>TRBV7-6|TRBJ2-2|TRBD1|.
TGTGCCAGCAGCTCCGACCGGGACAGGGGGCTTTACGACACCGGGGAGCTGTTTTTT
CASSSDRDRGLYDTGELFF
>TRBV18|TRBJ2-7|TRBD1|once
TGTGCCAGCTCACCCAATACCGGGACAGGGAGGTACGAGCAGTACTTC
CASSPNTGTGRYEQYF
>TRBV5-4|TRBJ2-3|TRBD2|.
TGTGCCAGCAGCTTGAGCGGGGGGGGAGCAGATACGCAGTATTTT
CASSLSGGGADTQYF
>TRBV6-6|TRBJ1-3|.|.
TGTGCCAGCAGTTACTCTATACATATCTCTGGAAACACCATATATTTT
CASSYSIHISGNTIYF
>TRBV2|TRBJ1-2|TRBD1|.
TGTGCCAGCAGTGTAACAGGGGGTTATGGCTACACCTTC
CASSVTGGYGYTF
>TRBV5-1|TRBJ1-1|TRBD1|once
TGCGCCAGCAGCTTGGAGGGACAGGCCCTCAAGCAGGGCTTT
CASSLEGQALKQGF
>TRBV29-1|TRBJ2-3|.|.
TGCAGCGTTGAGACAGATACGCAGTATTTT
CSVETDTQYF
>TRBV4-1|TRBJ2-7|.|.
TGCGCCAGCAGCCAAGGCCAGGGGTGGACCTACGAGCAGTACTTC
CASSQGQGWTYEQYF
>TRBV20-1|TRBJ2-3|.|.
TGCAGTGCTAGGGCAGGGAACACGCAGTATTTT
CSARAGNTQYF
>TRBV19|TRBJ1-1|TRBD1|.
TGTGCCACCGACGGAGGACAGGGGACGAACACTGAAGCTTTCTTT
CATDGGQGTNTEAFF
>TRBV30|TRBJ1-2|.|.
TGTGCCTGGAGTGAAGTCTATGGCTACACCTTC
CAWSEVYGYTF
>TRBV30|TRBJ1-1|.|.
TGTGCCTGGAGCCTTGGGGGAGGAAAAGCTTTCTTT
CAWSLGGGKAFF
>TRBV4-1|TRBJ1-2|TRBD1|.
TGCGCCAGCAGCCAAGGTCCAGGGGGCGCGGCGAACTATGGCTACACCTTC
CASSQGPGGAANYGYTF
>TRBV6-5|TRBJ1-3|.|.
TGTGCCAGCAGAAAGGTCTTCTCTGGAAACACCATATATTTT
CASRKVFSGNTIYF
>TRBV29-1|TRBJ1-1|.|.
TGCAGCGTCCGGGCCCTGTTGATGAACACTGAAGCTTTCTTT
CSVRALLMNTEAFF
>TRBV9|TRBJ1-6|.|.
TGTGCCAGCAGCGGAGCCGGGGACACCAATTCACCCCTCCACTTT
CASSGAGDTNSPLHF
>TRBV6-1|TRBJ1-2|.|.
TGTGCCAGCGGGTTGGACGGTAACTATGGCTACACCTTC
CASGLDGNYGYTF
>TRBV18|TRBJ2-7|TRBD1|.
TGTGCCAGCTCACCGAGCGACAGGGGCTACGAGCAGTACTTC
CASSPSDRGYEQYF
>TRBV7-8|TRBJ2-2|.|.
TGTGCCAGCAGCCTCAAAAACACCGGGGAGCTGTTTTTT
CASSLKNTGELFF
>TRBV7-8|TRBJ1-5|.|.
TGTGCCAGCAGCTTAGTTTTGGGGGCTCAGGTAGGCAATCAGCCCCAGCATTTT
CASSLVLGAQVGNQPQHF
>TRBV2|TRBJ1-1|.|few
TGTGCCAGCAAGGCAGGGCGGCCAATGAACACTGAAGCTTTCTTT
CASKAGRPMNTEAFF
>TRBV5-1|TRBJ1-4|TRBD1|.
TGCGCCAGCAGAAGTGCCGGGACAGGGTATAATGAAAAACTGTTTTTT
CASRSAGTGYNEKLFF
>TRBV9|TRBJ2-1|.|.
TGTGCCAGCAGCGTAGGCGGGTACTCCTACAATGAGCAGTTCTTC
CASSVGGYSYNEQFF
>TRBV11-3|TRBJ2-1|.|.
TGTGCCAGCAGCTTAGATGTCGGTGAGCAGTTCTTC
CASSLDVGEQFF